The 9 T cell receptor beta chains presented below share a single source sample, sequenced in a study of shared clonotypes between healthy human individuals. Sequencing was performed with immunoSEQ multiplex PCR; in TCRdb, only in-frame clones are kept and a portion is missing. The repertoire consists of approximately 2,000,000 clones, with roughly 90% occurring once and the leading ten covering approximately 0.41%. The specimen sequenced was naive CD4+ T cells from PBMCs. Subset reported: CD45RA+ positively selected. These receptors were obtained from a man aged 18 to 29 in good health. Some clones in this sample may be carry-over from other donors' samples.

The chain couples TRBV25-1 to TRBJ2-3; TRBD2 is a possible D gene (6 bases). The CDR3 is made up of 16 amino acids. V shed 4 bases and J shed 6 bases, with 20 bases lying between them. Germline-derived CDR1 and CDR2 are MGHDK and SYGVNS. The CDR3 DNA follows: TGTGCCAGCAGTGGGGGGAGGAATAGCGTCAGGGATACGCAGTATTTT. It translates to CASSGGRNSVRDTQYF.

In this sample, this clone turned up a few times. The chain joins TRBV30 to TRBJ1-4; D gene uncertain. V shed 5 bases and J shed 4 bases, with 5 bases lying between them. Germline V gene sequence: CDR1 GTSNPN, CDR2 SVGIG (reference sequence). The CDR3 has 11 residues. In DNA form, the CDR3 reads TGTGCCTGGGGGAATAATGAAAAACTGTTTTTT. Its protein is CAWGNNEKLFF.

This clone came up once. This sequence joins TRBV6-6 and TRBJ2-7; 8 bases are a match to TRBD1. Germline V gives CDR1 MNHNY, CDR2 SVGAGI (reference sequence). The CDR3 length is 15 residues. The ends lost 5 bases at V and 3 bases at J; junction bases unmatched: 9. CDR3 nucleotides: TGTGCCAGCAGTCATCCGGGACAGGCGATCTACGAGCAGTACTTC. Translating it yields CASSHPGQAIYEQYF.

The V and J genes are TRBV11-3 and TRBJ1-3, with unresolved D. CDR3 length: 14 amino acids. Trimming took 0 bases from V and 11 from J, leaving 14 bases between them. The V gene's germline CDR1 is SGHNT and CDR2 YENEEA. This chain's CDR3 is CASSLDHAGAAIYF. CDR3 sequence (DNA): TGTGCCAGCAGCTTAGACCACGCCGGAGCCGCCATATATTTT.

This clone was seen only once. The genes are TRBV2 and TRBJ2-7; D not resolved. The CDR3 is made up of 13 amino acids. With 1 base removed from V and 2 bases from J, the gap between germline ends came to 6 bases. Germline V gives CDR1 SNHLY, CDR2 FYNNEI. Here the CDR3 DNA reads TGTGCCAGCAGTGAAGGGTCGACCTACGAGCAGTACTTC. Translation gives CASSEGSTYEQYF.

This clone has more than one count but fewer than ten. This sample includes further DNA sequences coding for the same CDR3. The chain joins TRBV30 to TRBJ1-5; D might be TRBD1 (5 bases). This CDR3 is 13 amino acids long. Between the trimmed V and J ends, which lost 2 bases and 2 bases, there was a span of 7 bases. Per germline, CDR1 GTSNPN and CDR2 SVGIG (reference sequence). CDR3 DNA: TGTGCCTGGAGTAGGGGCCGCAATCAGCCCCAGCATTTT. This sequence encodes CAWSRGRNQPQHF.

The rearrangement links TRBV28 to TRBJ2-3; D is tentatively TRBD1 or TRBD2 (5 bases each). Trimming cost V 2 bases and J 0 bases, with 12 bases left between them. The germline gives CDR1 MDHEN, CDR2 SYDVKM. This CDR3 is 16 amino acids long. CDR3 sequence: CASSLDLGPSTDTQYF. The CDR3 DNA reads as TGTGCCAGCAGTTTAGACCTGGGACCCAGCACAGATACGCAGTATTTT.

This clone appeared a few times. V and J are TRBV7-9 and TRBJ2-1; D may be TRBD1 or TRBD2 (5 bases each). Per the germline V gene, CDR1 is SEHNR and CDR2 is FQNEAQ (reference sequence). The CDR3 has 14 residues. V shed 4 bases and J shed 5 bases, with 12 bases lying between them. DNA for the CDR3: TGTGCCAGCAGCTCCTGGGTGGGGGACAATGAGCAGTTCTTC. Residues: CASSSWVGDNEQFF.

This chain joins TRBV2 and TRBJ2-7; TRBD1 agrees at 10 bases. Germline CDR1 is SNHLY and CDR2 is FYNNEI. CDR3 length: 14 residues. Trimming took 7 bases from V and 2 from J; bases not matched to a gene: 5. The CDR3 sequence is CASTGQGEAYEQYF. The DNA of the CDR3 is TGTGCCAGCACCGGACAGGGGGAGGCCTACGAGCAGTACTTC. Full variable domain (remainder filled in from reference TRBV2 and TRBJ2-7): EPEVTQTPSHQVTQMGQEVILRCVPISNHLYFYWYRQILGQKVEFLVSFYNNEISEKSEIFDDQFSVERPDGSNFTLKIRSTKLEDSAMYFCASTGQGEAYEQYFGPGTRLTVT.